Listed below are T cell receptor beta chains from one sample, sequenced in a study of T-cell reconstitution after alpha-beta-depleted transplantation in children. Each CDR3 protein gets one entry after TCRdb re-called the PCR reads with MiXCR. Of about 200,000 distinct CDR3 sequences in the sample, 14% to 15% are singletons; the top ten hold less than 15%. Specimen: PBMCs from the stem cell graft donor, collected from the stem cell graft. Receptor source: a human donor who donated a stem cell graft to a child with acute lymphoblastic leukemia. Both conserved end residues are trimmed from each CDR3. Clone size is stated in some rows and not others, as once, few, many or a class when expanded.

J,size,V,CDR3
TRBJ2-7,many,TRBV5-1,ASNRDGSYEQY
TRBJ2-1,many,TRBV19,ASRPRLSYNEQF
TRBJ1-4,many,TRBV5-1,ASSLRGGDEKLF
TRBJ1-2,many,TRBV5-6,ASSLAAGNYGYT
TRBJ1-4,few,TRBV4-1,ASSQQPGGAGEKLF
TRBJ2-1,few,TRBV20-1,SARRARGYNEQF
TRBJ2-2,NA,TRBV3-1,ASSQDPGLAAGELF
TRBJ2-1,NA,TRBV5-1,ASSLAEGDEQF
TRBJ1-2,few,TRBV30,AWDPTGIYGYT
TRBJ1-1,many,TRBV7-7,ASSLGVGTEAF
TRBJ2-2,few,TRBV5-8,ASSLASGGELF
TRBJ1-2,NA,TRBV27,ASSGTGGLGYT
TRBJ2-1,many,TRBV5-1,ASSWGSGRSHEQF
TRBJ1-6,many,TRBV28,ASSLDGYNSPLH
TRBJ1-4,many,TRBV6-5,ASSIMRTGANEKLF
TRBJ1-1,many,TRBV29-1,SVGVGNTEAF
TRBJ1-6,NA,TRBV5-6,ASSLERSYNSPLH
TRBJ1-2,many,TRBV5-1,ASSLRTGGGYT
TRBJ2-5,many,TRBV5-1,ASSQTAPSRTQY
TRBJ2-7,many,TRBV4-1,ASSQGIAGGTTYEQY
TRBJ2-1,many,TRBV12-3/TRBV12-4,ASSLSSNEQF
TRBJ2-1,many,TRBV7-6,ASSLLVLAGGGTYNEQF
TRBJ2-5,NA,TRBV11-3,ASSLDIRAQY
TRBJ2-7,NA,TRBV29-1,SVKEGVDTYEQY